The 23 T cell receptor beta chains presented below share a single source sample, sequenced in a study of T cell responses to AZD1222 COVID-19 vaccine. Using immunoSEQ multiplex PCR, the repertoire was profiled, and TCRdb retains in-frame clones only, with some absent. The sample lists about 150,000 clones, 80% to 95% seen once, with about 2.5% in the top ten. Sequencing used peripheral blood, obtained on day 0 of AZD1222 vaccination. These receptor sequences come from an adult in good health.

With regard to this clone: One end of the junction varies from germline; a read error may be responsible. V is TRBV5-3 and J is TRBJ1-6, with 8 bases identical to TRBD1. TRBV5-3 is an ORF, and what it does is uncertain. The CDR3 extends over 15 amino acids. In DNA, the CDR3 is TGTGCCAGGAGCTGCGGGACAGGAGTAAATTCACCCCTCCACTTT. This encodes CARSCGTGVNSPLHF.

The rearrangement links TRBV5-4 to TRBJ2-7; D not resolved. Germline lookup yields CDR1 SGHNT and CDR2 YYREEE (reference sequence). V dropped 4 bases and J dropped 3 bases, with 8 bases sitting between them. This CDR3 region has 12 residues. This CDR3 is CASSPGFYEQYF. Here the CDR3 DNA reads TGTGCCAGCAGCCCCGGATTCTACGAGCAGTACTTC. The variable domain in full, with the rest retrieved from reference TRBV5-4 and TRBJ2-7, is ETGVTQSPTHLIKTRGQQVTLRCSSQSGHNTVSWYQQALGQGPQFIFQYYREEENGRGNFPPRFSGLQFPNYSSELNVNALELDDSALYLCASSPGFYEQYFGPGTRLTVT.

The chain has TRBV10-1 and TRBJ2-1; tentatively, D is TRBD1 (6 bases). Germline CDR1 and CDR2: WNHNN and SYGVQD (reference sequence). The CDR3 is made up of 15 amino acids. Trimming shortened V by 4 bases and J by 5 bases, and 15 bases separated the two germline ends. This CDR3 is CASSGGTPIHNEQFF. As DNA, the CDR3 is TGCGCCAGCAGTGGGGGGACACCCATCCACAATGAGCAGTTCTTC.

The gene calls are TRBV10-3 and TRBJ1-1; 7 bases line up with TRBD1. CDR1 is ENHRY, CDR2 SYGVKD, per germline. The CDR3 is 16 amino acids. Trimming took 3 bases from V and 1 from J; bases not matched to a gene: 8. The CDR3 loop reads CAISEYAGTANTEAFF. Here the CDR3 DNA reads TGTGCCATCAGTGAATACGCCGGGACAGCGAACACTGAAGCTTTCTTT.

The chain joins TRBV21-1 to TRBJ1-2; TRBD1 is the table's D call and was not checked against the DNA. TRBV21-1 corresponds to a pseudogene. This CDR3 has 13 residues. The CDR3 coding sequence is TGTGCCAGCAGCAAAGACAGGGGGCATGGCTACACCTTC. Amino acid sequence: CASSKDRGHGYTF.

The V and J genes are TRBV5-6 and TRBJ1-4; possible D gene TRBD1, 5 bases. CDR3 size: 19 residues. V lost 0 bases and J 11 bases, leaving 29 bases between the germline ends. Germline V CDR1 and CDR2: SGHDT, YYEEEE. CDR3 in amino acids: CASSLVGSRGPLGDGKLFF. For the CDR3, the DNA is TGTGCCAGCAGCTTGGTAGGCAGTCGGGGCCCGCTCGGGGATGGGAAACTGTTTTTT.

Only one count was recorded for this clone. The genes are TRBV7-7 and TRBJ2-3, with unresolved D. The germline V gene encodes CDR1 SSHAT and CDR2 FNYEAQ (reference sequence). The V gene lost 1 base and the J gene lost 0 bases, with 8 bases spanning the gap. This CDR3 contains 15 residues. This CDR3 reads CASSLGIPSTDTQYF. Written as DNA, the CDR3 is TGTGCCAGCAGCTTAGGGATCCCTAGCACAGATACGCAGTATTTT.

J is TRBJ2-3 and V is TRBV9, with a possible D match to TRBD2 (5 bases). The V gene's germline CDR1 is SGDLS and CDR2 YYNGEE. Trimming left V 0 bases short and J 4 bases short, with 12 bases between. The length of the CDR3 is 15 residues. The CDR3 here is CASSVVTVEADTQYF. The CDR3 coding sequence is TGTGCCAGCAGCGTAGTGACGGTGGAGGCAGATACGCAGTATTTT.

The chain links TRBV7-3 to TRBJ2-1, with D possibly TRBD1 on 6 matching bases. Trimming stripped 1 base from V and 3 bases from J, with 10 bases between. The CDR3 consists of 15 residues. CDR1 SGHTA and CDR2 FQGTGA come from the germline V gene. DNA of the CDR3: TGTGCCAGCAGCTTAATGGCGACAGGCTACAATGAGCAGTTCTTC. It is translated as CASSLMATGYNEQFF. Combining the CDR3 with reference TRBV7-3 and TRBJ2-1 gives the whole variable domain GAGVSQTPSNKVTEKGKYVELRCDPISGHTALYWYRQSLGQGPEFLIYFQGTGAADDSGLPNDRFFAVRPEGSVSTLKIQRTERGDSAVYLCASSLMATGYNEQFFGPGTRLTVL.

This chain links TRBV7-8 with TRBJ2-3, with TRBD2 identical over 9 bases. Trimming cost V 5 bases and J 1 base; bases outside gene matches: 1. The CDR3 is made up of 14 amino acids. The V gene's germline CDR1 is SGHVS and CDR2 FQNEAQ. The CDR3 loop is CASSRLAGTDTQYF. CDR3 nucleotides: TGTGCCAGCAGCCGACTAGCGGGCACAGATACGCAGTATTTT.

This clone was detected only a few times. The chain couples TRBV12-3 or TRBV12-4 to TRBJ1-1, with TRBD1 as a possible D gene (6 bases). V was clipped by 7 bases and J by 1 base, with 10 bases between them. The CDR3 covers 13 residues. The chain's CDR3 is CASTLDRNTEAFF. CDR3 DNA: TGTGCCAGCACCTTGGACAGGAACACTGAAGCTTTCTTT.

This clone was observed a single time. The chain has TRBV2 and TRBJ1-1; D gene uncertain. V was cut by 1 base and J by 10 bases, with 13 bases left in between. The CDR3 has 13 amino acids. From germline, CDR1 is SNHLY and CDR2 FYNNEI. CDR3 coding DNA: TGTGCCAGCAGTGAAGTAGGTGGGGAGGTAGCTTTCTTT. Protein: CASSEVGGEVAFF.

The chain employs TRBV5-1 and TRBJ2-3; 10 bases agree with TRBD2. J gave up 3 bases and V 7 bases, and 8 bases lay outside the gene matches. Germline CDR1 is SGHRS and CDR2 is YFSETQ. The CDR3 spans 15 residues. In nucleotides, the CDR3 is TGCGCCAGCTTTAGCGGGAGGCTTTTTACAGATACGCAGTATTTT. It is translated as CASFSGRLFTDTQYF.

The V gene is TRBV6-2 or TRBV6-3, the J gene TRBJ2-1; 11 positions agree with TRBD2. V shed 4 bases and J 4 bases; nucleotides not matched to a gene: 12. This CDR3 spans 18 amino acids. Germline V gene lookup returns CDR1 MNHEY and CDR2 SVGEGT. The CDR3 DNA reads as TGTGCCAGCAGTTCGGACAGGAGGCGACTAGCGGGGTACAATGAGCAGTTCTTC. Translation: CASSSDRRRLAGYNEQFF.

The genes are TRBV7-9 and TRBJ2-7; D is tentatively TRBD1 or TRBD2 (5 bases each). The CDR3 has 13 amino acids. The V and J ends lost 6 bases and 1 base respectively, with 10 bases between them. The V gene's germline CDR1 is SEHNR and CDR2 FQNEAQ (reference sequence). The DNA for the CDR3 is TGTGCCAGCAGTTTTGGGGGATCCTACGAGCAGTACTTC. Translation: CASSFGGSYEQYF.

V gene TRBV6-5 combines with J gene TRBJ1-4; D not resolved. Trimming took off 2 bases at V and 5 bases at J, with 9 bases between the two ends. CDR3 length: 14 residues. CDR1 is MNHEY and CDR2 is SVGAGI in the germline V gene. CDR3 nucleotides: TGTGCCAGCAGTTACCAACAGAGCAATGAAAAACTGTTTTTT. Protein: CASSYQQSNEKLFF.

The genes are TRBV29-1 and TRBJ1-2; D call uncertain. This CDR3 has 11 amino acids. The germline V and J ends were trimmed by 3 bases and 2 bases, with 4 bases remaining between them. CDR1 and CDR2 (germline): SQVTM, ANQGSEA. The CDR3 nucleotides read TGCAGCGTTGACACCAACTATGGCTACACCTTC. It is translated as CSVDTNYGYTF.

The rearrangement links TRBV29-1 to TRBJ2-7; TRBD2 matches 7 bases. Trimming at V came to 7 bases and at J to 0 bases, leaving 0 bases not matched to a gene. Germline-derived CDR1 and CDR2 are SQVTM and ANQGSEA. The CDR3 runs 11 residues. This CDR3 is CSGTSSYEQYF. DNA for the CDR3: TGCAGCGGGACTAGCTCCTACGAGCAGTACTTC.

The J gene is TRBJ1-2, the V gene TRBV19; no clear D gene. Trimming pared 4 bases from V and 0 bases from J, leaving 3 bases between. CDR3 length: 12 amino acids. The germline gives CDR1 LNHDA, CDR2 SQIVND (reference sequence). The chain's CDR3 is CASSNTNYGYTF. The CDR3 bases are TGTGCCAGTAGTAATACTAACTATGGCTACACCTTC. Complete variable domain (other parts from reference TRBV19 and TRBJ1-2): DGGITQSPKYLFRKEGQNVTLSCEQNLNHDAMYWYRQDPGQGLRLIYYSQIVNDFQKGDIAEGYSVSREKKESFPLTVTSAQKNPTAFYLCASSNTNYGYTFGSGTRLTVV.

The chain employs TRBV25-1 and TRBJ2-7; 13 bases are shared with TRBD2. J gave up 3 bases and V 5 bases, and 4 bases lay outside the gene matches. Looked up from germline, CDR1 is MGHDK and CDR2 is SYGVNS. This CDR3 has 15 amino acids. The DNA for the CDR3 is TGTGCCAGCAGTTTAAGGACTAGCGGGAGCTACGAGCAGTACTTC. Encoded protein: CASSLRTSGSYEQYF.

This clone was seen a handful of times. This chain joins TRBV5-6 and TRBJ1-2, with no clear D. The CDR3 sequence is 13 residues long. The V end was cut by 1 base, the J end by 7 bases, with 11 bases between. Germline V gene lookup returns CDR1 SGHDT and CDR2 YYEEEE. CDR3 loop: CASSLQTPRGYTF. In DNA, the CDR3 is TGTGCCAGCAGCTTGCAGACCCCCCGTGGCTACACCTTC. The full variable domain, in which reference TRBV5-6 and TRBJ1-2 provide the parts outside the CDR3, is DAGVTQSPTHLIKTRGQQVTLRCSPKSGHDTVSWYQQALGQGPQFIFQYYEEEERQRGNFPDRFSGHQFPNYSSELNVNALLLGDSALYLCASSLQTPRGYTFGSGTRLTVV.

This chain links TRBV13 with TRBJ1-3, with D unresolved. Deletions cut 3 bases from V and 8 bases from J, with 23 bases between. CDR3 size: 17 residues. Germline CDR1 and CDR2: PRHDT and FYEKMQ (reference sequence). The CDR3 protein is CASSFHPPGRRKDTIYF. Here the CDR3 DNA reads TGTGCCAGCAGCTTTCACCCACCCGGGAGGAGAAAGGACACCATATATTTT. The full variable domain, completed using reference TRBV13 and TRBJ1-3, is AAGVIQSPRHLIKEKRETATLKCYPIPRHDTVYWYQQGPGQDPQFLISFYEKMQSDKGSIPDRFSAQQFSDYHSELNMSSLELGDSALYFCASSFHPPGRRKDTIYFGEGSWLTVV.

The gene calls are TRBV4-3 and TRBJ2-5; 8 nucleotides line up with TRBD2. The germline V gene encodes CDR1 LGHNA and CDR2 YSLEER. V dropped 0 bases and J dropped 0; count of bases not matched to a gene: 9. This CDR3 is 18 amino acids long. The CDR3 reads CASSQDLSGGAHQETQYF. In DNA, the CDR3 is TGCGCCAGCAGCCAAGATCTCAGCGGGGGAGCCCACCAAGAGACCCAGTACTTC.